A selection of T cell receptor beta chains follows, all from one sample in a study of beta chain features in type 1 diabetes. Profiled with immunoSEQ multiplex PCR; TCRdb holds only in-frame clones, not every one. The sample has hundreds of thousands of clones; about a tenth are singletons. The source material was naive CD4+ T cells from blood. These receptors came from a man in his thirties or forties with type 1 diabetes. CDR3s leave out the opening cysteine and the closing phenylalanine or tryptophan. A D gene is named only where the DNA matches it firmly.

V,D,J,CDR3
TRBV19,NA,TRBJ2-3,ASSTGQLQY
TRBV14,NA,TRBJ1-4,ASSQVPNEKLF
TRBV2,NA,TRBJ1-5,ASSLGREGQPQH
TRBV6-5,NA,TRBJ2-2,ASSYYSNTGELF
TRBV30,NA,TRBJ1-5,AWSSAGSNQPQH
TRBV5-1,TRBD1,TRBJ1-4,ASSQDRDGGKLF
TRBV30,NA,TRBJ1-2,ARSTGWGYT
TRBV9,TRBD2,TRBJ2-7,ASSVGLVGGGPPYEQY
TRBV7-8,NA,TRBJ2-7,ASSIRQAGTNEQY
TRBV6-6,TRBD2,TRBJ2-5,ASKTSGEETQY
TRBV19,NA,TRBJ2-7,ASSIEAPGYEQY
TRBV5-6,NA,TRBJ2-5,ASSFGGTQY
TRBV6-1,NA,TRBJ2-7,ASSPGTTVAGEQY
TRBV19,NA,TRBJ2-2,ASKGGLNTGELF
TRBV5-1,NA,TRBJ2-3,ASSFGRGEDTQY
TRBV29-1,NA,TRBJ2-1,SVGGHAPHQEQF
TRBV6-5,NA,TRBJ2-7,ASRPGGTGSYEQY
TRBV5-4,NA,TRBJ1-1,ASKGAGTSNTEAF
TRBV28,NA,TRBJ2-3,ASSPPRQASTDTQY
TRBV7-2,NA,TRBJ1-6,ASSLVGGGSNSPLH
TRBV5-1,TRBD2,TRBJ2-1,ASSLRAGASYNEQF
TRBV19,TRBD2,TRBJ2-1,ASSSGTSGDNEQF
TRBV23-1,TRBD1,TRBJ2-7,ASSQWDRGICEQY
TRBV2,NA,TRBJ1-2,ASSEMGLNYGYT
TRBV7-3,NA,TRBJ1-2,ASSPGGQGKGYGYT
TRBV18,NA,TRBJ1-6,ASSTGPGNSPLH
TRBV5-1,NA,TRBJ2-3,ASSLGQSTDTQY
TRBV19,TRBD1,TRBJ1-2,ASRKQGAGYGYT
TRBV5-6,TRBD2,TRBJ2-5,ASSLLSGGAIETQY
TRBV5-6,NA,TRBJ1-1,ASSFDKMNTEAF
TRBV13,TRBD2,TRBJ2-2,ASSFGRAGAYTGELF
TRBV6-5,TRBD1,TRBJ1-5,ASRDAGGNQPQH
TRBV5-6,TRBD2,TRBJ2-3,ASSILAGGTDTQY
TRBV9,NA,TRBJ2-5,ASSVRPLSETQY
TRBV19,NA,TRBJ2-3,ASSRTAATDTQY
TRBV15,NA,TRBJ2-1,ATSRRTGDEQF
TRBV7-9,TRBD1,TRBJ2-3,ASSLTGFTDTQY
TRBV29-1,NA,TRBJ2-1,SAPRTTFWYEQF
TRBV27,NA,TRBJ2-1,ASSAQGSYNEQF
TRBV2,TRBD2,TRBJ2-7,ASSEYRLAGDEQY
TRBV19,NA,TRBJ1-5,ASSTQGNQPQH
TRBV28,TRBD1,TRBJ2-3,ASSPRDRRSTDTQY
TRBV6-5,NA,TRBJ2-1,AAGWLAYNEQF
TRBV7-8,NA,TRBJ1-1,ASSLDTNTEAF
TRBV4-1,TRBD1,TRBJ2-6,ASSQPRDRIPSGANVLT
TRBV2,NA,TRBJ2-2,ASSVSRDRTGELF
TRBV25-1,NA,TRBJ1-5,ASSESTTADQPQH
TRBV6-5,NA,TRBJ1-6,ASSPAAGNDPGLH
TRBV4-2,NA,TRBJ2-3,ASSQGTGVTDTQY
TRBV29-1,NA,TRBJ2-7,SVQRGDRSGEQY
TRBV9,NA,TRBJ2-7,ASSVDLSYEQY
TRBV6-6,TRBD2,TRBJ2-7,ASNMQRGAYEQY
TRBV4-1,NA,TRBJ2-5,ASSQEGTGETQY
TRBV11-2,NA,TRBJ2-1,ASSLWEVGYNEQF